This entry concerns a single TCR beta chain. As yet, its antigen is unknown. From germline, CDR1 is SGHVS and CDR2 FNYEAQ. The CDR3 is 16 residues long. Losses at the gene ends were 7 bases for V and 2 bases for J; bases not matched to a gene: 5. Constant-segment primers were used for 5'RACE, and the resulting TCR alpha and TCR beta cDNA libraries carried sample barcodes and UMIs. MiXCR, run by TCRdb on the 5' RACE reads, gives a single entry per CDR3 protein. The table records under 250,000 distinct CDR3 sequences, 7.5% to 10% of them present only once. This record belongs to a study of T-cell memory formation after mild COVID-19. Overall study findings and caveats: Later expanders leaned CD4+, whereas day 15 to 85 contracting clones were balanced CD4/CD8. CD4+ clones that contracted lay mainly in CM and EM; CD8+ ones lay in EMRA. Some clones that responded turned up in pre-infection memory, which suggests that cross-reactive memory joined in.

Sequenced: PBMCs or a T cell subset sorted from them (not recorded which). The source is a man aged 18 to 30 who had mild COVID-19 (a few samples of this study predate the infection). Cell type and time point are not known. The rearrangement uses TRBV7-6 and TRBJ2-2; the match to TRBD1 covers 12 bases. The CDR3 loop is CASTSGTGGNTGELFF. CDR3 in DNA: TGTGCCAGCACCTCCGGGACAGGGGGCAACACCGGGGAGCTGTTTTTT.